The present TCR beta chain was sequenced within a study of identical twins. Study-wide results and limits: Out-of-frame alpha sequences common to twins exhibited an excess of low generation probability.

The CDR3 loop spans 15 amino acids. The ends were cut back, 0 bases at V and 4 bases at J, with 14 bases in the middle. Germline lookup yields CDR1 DFQATT and CDR2 SNEGSKA (reference sequence). This clonotype occurred a few times. The antigen is unknown. A template switching step contributed a universal primer site, while unique molecular identifiers were present in the cDNA. TCRdb processed the 5' RACE reads anew with MiXCR; each CDR3 protein has one entry. The table records some 1,700,000 distinct CDR3 sequences, about 32% of them present only once. The TCR sequence derives from a newborn girl in good health. The chain recombines TRBV20-1 with TRBJ2-3, with D tentatively TRBD1 (6 bases). The source material was cord blood. As DNA, the CDR3 is TGCAGTGCTAGAGACCTACAGGGTTGGGCAGATACGCAGTATTTT. The encoded protein is CSARDLQGWADTQYF.